This T cell receptor beta chain was recovered during a study of PD-1 blockade in mismatch repair-deficient tumors (dated by TCRdb to between 2016 and 2019). Looking at the study overall: Between late 2013 and 2016, the trial enrolled 86 consecutive patients with about a dozen mismatch repair-deficient cancer types, every one of whom had been previously treated and was progressing. Tumor-associated T cell clones were tracked in the peripheral blood of patients responding to PD-1 blockade by deep sequencing of TCR CDR3 regions. Here is what the overall study found, with its caveats: Tumor-resident clones, often undetectable in blood before treatment, expanded rapidly after pembrolizumab and then contracted, generally before radiologic responses.

Mismatch repair deficiency was established in every enrolled patient by polymerase chain reaction or immunohistochemistry. TCR sequencing was performed for three patients who responded to pembrolizumab therapy. The phase II trial prospectively tested pembrolizumab PD-1 blockade in advanced mismatch repair-deficient cancers regardless of tissue of origin. Peripheral blood T cell samples were collected serially, before PD-1 blockade began and at several time points afterward. Blood sampling times were reported as weeks after the first pembrolizumab dose. The germline V gene sets CDR1 to SGHRS and CDR2 to YFSETQ. CDR3 length: 15 amino acids, cysteine to phenylalanine. Only CDR3 DNA is held: 45 bases, read in frame from base 1. Trimming takes 4 bases off V and 2 bases off J; junction bases not matched to a gene: 7. This clone was seen a single time. No cognate antigen has been identified for it. Base qualities are missing; no much larger clone stands one base away.

The library was obtained by the immunoSEQ multiplex PCR assay. Drawn from immuneACCESS, this table holds only the in-frame rearrangements with V and J called that TCRdb kept. Clones are partly lost; checked studies trace under half to an unresolved V gene and leave the rest unexplained. Within this sample are 13,000 to 15,000 clones, with 75% to 85% of them counted one time only. Around 1.8% of the sample is held by the ten biggest clonotypes. The sequence is built from TRBV5-1 and TRBJ2-7, and TRBD1 matches 9 of the central bases. The origin of this receptor is an adult with mismatch repair-deficient cancer. The material was PBMCs, obtained about 15 weeks after starting pembrolizumab. The nucleotides read TGCGCCAGCAGCCCCCTGGGACAGGGCACCTACGAGCAGTACTTC. It encodes CASSPLGQGTYEQYF.